This entry concerns a single TCR beta chain. The antigen is unknown. Primers: 60 Vbeta forward and 13 Jbeta reverse. Assay: immunoSEQ multiplex PCR; the TCRdb copy retains only in-frame clones and omits some. The sample yields about 170,000 clones, approximately 78% seen once. The source of the sample is a study of cytomegalovirus exposure and HLA in healthy donors. Findings and caveats of the study: Overall, around 160 TCR beta chains were annotated as cytomegalovirus-associated. The HLA-A and HLA-B alleles of most subjects were reportedly predicted accurately from TCR beta sequences.

V shed 0 bases and J 5 bases; nucleotides not matched to a gene: 13. The CDR3 contains 16 residues. Per germline, CDR1 GTSNPN and CDR2 SVGIG (reference sequence). V and J are TRBV30 and TRBJ2-7, with 7 bases aligning to TRBD1. The receptor comes from a woman aged 18-29 years in good health and CMV-seronegative. Sequenced: PBMCs. In nucleotides, the CDR3 is TGTGCCTGGAGTGTAGACAGGGCAATGGTAGTGGACGAGCAGTACTTC. It codes for CAWSVDRAMVVDEQYF.